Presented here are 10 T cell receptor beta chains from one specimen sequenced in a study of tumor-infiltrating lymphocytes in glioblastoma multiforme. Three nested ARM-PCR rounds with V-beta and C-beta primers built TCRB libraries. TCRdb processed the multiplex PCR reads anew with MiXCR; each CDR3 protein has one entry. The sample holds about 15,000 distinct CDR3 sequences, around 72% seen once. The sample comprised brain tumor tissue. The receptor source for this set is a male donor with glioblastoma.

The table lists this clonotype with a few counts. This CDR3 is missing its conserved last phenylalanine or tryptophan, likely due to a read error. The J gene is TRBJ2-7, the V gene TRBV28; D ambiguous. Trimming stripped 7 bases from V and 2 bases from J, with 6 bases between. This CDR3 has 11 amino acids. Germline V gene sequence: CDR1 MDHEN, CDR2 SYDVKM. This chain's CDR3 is CASTSAYEQYL. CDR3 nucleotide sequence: TGTGCCAGCACCTCCGCCTACGAGCAGTACCTC.

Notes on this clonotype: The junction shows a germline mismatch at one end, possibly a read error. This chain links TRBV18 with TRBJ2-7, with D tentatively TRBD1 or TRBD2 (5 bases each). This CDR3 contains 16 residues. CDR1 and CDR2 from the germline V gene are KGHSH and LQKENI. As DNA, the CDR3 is TGTGCCGGCTCACCTCTGAACCGGGACGGGCGTGGCGAGCAGTACTTC. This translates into CAGSPLNRDGRGEQYF.

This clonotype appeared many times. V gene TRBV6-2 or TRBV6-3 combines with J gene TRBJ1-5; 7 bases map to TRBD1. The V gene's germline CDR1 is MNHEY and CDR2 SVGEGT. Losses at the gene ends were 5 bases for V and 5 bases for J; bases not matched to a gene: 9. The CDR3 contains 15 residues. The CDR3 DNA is TGTGCCAGCAGTCCCCAGGGGGTGCGCGATCAGCCCCAGCATTTT. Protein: CASSPQGVRDQPQHF.

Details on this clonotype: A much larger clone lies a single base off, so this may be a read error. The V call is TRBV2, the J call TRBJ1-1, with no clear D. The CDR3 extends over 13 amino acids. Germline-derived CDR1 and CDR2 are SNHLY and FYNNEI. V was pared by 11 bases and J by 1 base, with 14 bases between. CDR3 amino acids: CAGMEGPNTEAFF. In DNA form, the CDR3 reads TGTGCCGGCATGGAGGGCCCGAACACTGAAGCTTTCTTT.

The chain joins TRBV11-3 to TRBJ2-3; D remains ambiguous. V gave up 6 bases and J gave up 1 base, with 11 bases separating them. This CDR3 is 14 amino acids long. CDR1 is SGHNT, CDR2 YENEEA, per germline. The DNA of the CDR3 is TGTGCCAGCAGATGTGAGAGTCGCACAGATACGCAGTATTTT. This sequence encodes CASRCESRTDTQYF.

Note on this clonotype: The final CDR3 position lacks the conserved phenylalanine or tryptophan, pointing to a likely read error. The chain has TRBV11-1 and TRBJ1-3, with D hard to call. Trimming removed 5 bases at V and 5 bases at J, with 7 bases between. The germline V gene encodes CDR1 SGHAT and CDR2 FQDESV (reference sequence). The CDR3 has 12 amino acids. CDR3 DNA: TGTGCCAGCAGCGATATGAGAAACACCATATATTCT. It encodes CASSDMRNTIYS.

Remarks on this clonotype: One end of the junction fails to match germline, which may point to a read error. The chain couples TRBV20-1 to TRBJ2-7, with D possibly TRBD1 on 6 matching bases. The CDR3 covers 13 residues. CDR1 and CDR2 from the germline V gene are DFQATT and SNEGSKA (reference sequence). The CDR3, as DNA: TGCAGTGCCCGTCCGGGACAATCCTACGAGCAGCACTTC. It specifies CSARPGQSYEQHF.

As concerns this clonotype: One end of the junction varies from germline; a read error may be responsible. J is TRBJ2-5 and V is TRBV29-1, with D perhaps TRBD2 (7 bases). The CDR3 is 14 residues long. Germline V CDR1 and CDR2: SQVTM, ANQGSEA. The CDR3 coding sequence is TGCAGCCTCTCGGGGAGGGGGTCCCAAGAGACACAGTACTTC. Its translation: CSLSGRGSQETQYF.

The DNA of the CDR3 is TGTGCCAGCAGCTCAAACACCGGGGAGCTGTTTTTT. Amino acids: CASSSNTGELFF. The chain links TRBV11-2 to TRBJ2-2; D unclear. Trimming shortened V by 4 bases and J by 2 bases, and 2 bases separated the two germline ends. Germline values: CDR1 SGHAT, CDR2 FQNNGV. The CDR3 totals 12 residues.

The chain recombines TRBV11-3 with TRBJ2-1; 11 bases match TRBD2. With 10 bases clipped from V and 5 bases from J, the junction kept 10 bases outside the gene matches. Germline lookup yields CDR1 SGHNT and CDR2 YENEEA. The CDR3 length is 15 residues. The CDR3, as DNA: TGTGCCACCTCGAAGGGACTAGCGGAACACAATGAGCAGTTCTTC. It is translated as CATSKGLAEHNEQFF.